These 20 T cell receptor beta chains originate from one sample sequenced in a study of cytotoxic CD8 clonotypes in ibrutinib-treated CLL. The method was immunoSEQ multiplex PCR; TCRdb's version includes in-frame clones alone and lacks a portion of them. The repertoire holds 150,000 to 200,000 clones, with roughly 77% as singletons. Sample: PBMCs, taken after 12 months of ibrutinib treatment. The receptors originated from a human donor with chronic lymphocytic leukemia.

The V call is TRBV15, the J call TRBJ2-3; TRBD2 agrees at 10 bases. With 0 bases clipped from V and 2 bases from J, the junction kept 5 bases outside the gene matches. Germline V gene sequence: CDR1 LNHNV, CDR2 YYDKDF (reference sequence). The CDR3 has 17 residues. The CDR3 nucleotides are TGTGCCACCAGCAGAGAAGGACTAGCGGACCCCACAGATACGCAGTATTTT. This gives the protein CATSREGLADPTDTQYF.

This clone was recorded a few times. The chain couples TRBV11-2 to TRBJ2-1; 9 bases agree with TRBD2. The length of the CDR3 is 16 residues. In germline, CDR1 is SGHAT, CDR2 FQNNGV. The J segment lost 4 bases and the V segment lost 5 bases, leaving 9 bases of the junction unmatched. DNA of the CDR3: TGTGCCAGCAGCCGAATAGCGGGAGTGGGTTACAATGAGCAGTTCTTC. Its translation: CASSRIAGVGYNEQFF.

J is TRBJ2-1 and V is TRBV6-5; weak D call: TRBD2 (5 bases). CDR1 is MNHEY and CDR2 is SVGAGI in the germline V gene. With 2 bases removed from V and 4 bases from J, the gap between germline ends came to 6 bases. The length of the CDR3 is 13 residues. The CDR3 is CASSYPGYNEQFF. In DNA, the CDR3 is TGTGCCAGCAGTTACCCGGGGTACAATGAGCAGTTCTTC.

The chain links TRBV18 to TRBJ2-2; possible D gene TRBD2, 7 bases. CDR1 is KGHSH and CDR2 is LQKENI in the germline V gene. The V gene lost 6 bases and the J gene lost 0 bases, with 23 bases spanning the gap. The CDR3 is 19 residues long. The CDR3 DNA reads TGTGCCAGCTCCCCGTACCAAGCGGGACACTACGCGAACACCGGGGAGCTGTTTTTT. Encoded protein: CASSPYQAGHYANTGELFF.

This clone was detected only once. This CDR3 is CASSIVAGGKDEQFF. In DNA form, the CDR3 reads TGTGCCAGCAGCATAGTAGCGGGAGGTAAGGATGAGCAGTTCTTC. The chain recombines TRBV7-2 with TRBJ2-1; 10 bases agree with TRBD2. This CDR3 is 15 amino acids long. Unmatched junction bases numbered 9, after V lost 5 bases and J lost 8 bases. Germline CDR1 reads SGHTA; CDR2 reads FQGNSA.

In DNA, the CDR3 is TGTGCCAGCAGTTTGGTTTTGGGACAGGGTCGGCGGAACACCGGGGAGCTGTTTTTT. Its translation is CASSLVLGQGRRNTGELFF. The V and J genes are TRBV28 and TRBJ2-2; 9 positions agree with TRBD1. This CDR3 has 19 amino acids. Germline CDR1 MDHEN, CDR2 SYDVKM. V lost 3 bases and J lost 1; bases outside the gene matches: 12. Based on the CDR3 plus reference TRBV28 and TRBJ2-2, the full variable domain is DVKVTQSSRYLVKRTGEKVFLECVQDMDHENMFWYRQDPGLGLRLIYFSYDVKMKEKGDIPEGYSVSREKKERFSLILESASTNQTSMYLCASSLVLGQGRRNTGELFFGEGSRLTVL.

The CDR3 here is CASSLTGTSGRASNEQFF. The CDR3 nucleotides read TGTGCCAGCAGCTTAACCGGGACTAGCGGGAGGGCCTCCAATGAGCAGTTCTTC. The V and J genes are TRBV7-2 and TRBJ2-1; TRBD2 aligns across 16 bases. The CDR3 is made up of 18 amino acids. Germline assignment: CDR1 SGHTA and CDR2 FQGNSA. The V segment lost 2 bases and the J segment 6 bases; nucleotides outside the gene matches: 7.

The gene calls are TRBV7-9 and TRBJ1-2; 11 nucleotides agree with TRBD1. J was trimmed by 7 bases and V by 5 bases; bases with no gene match: 6. CDR3 length: 14 amino acids. CDR1 is SEHNR and CDR2 is FQNEAQ in the germline V gene (reference sequence). The CDR3 here is CASSIGQGAGGYTF. CDR3 coding DNA: TGTGCCAGCAGCATCGGACAGGGGGCAGGTGGCTACACCTTC.

This clone was picked up one time. This chain connects TRBV10-1 to TRBJ2-1; 9 bases match TRBD2. Germline CDR1 is WNHNN and CDR2 is SYGVQD (reference sequence). With V trimmed by 5 bases and J by 10 bases, 12 bases remained unmatched. The CDR3 has 15 residues. DNA of the CDR3: TGCGCCAGCAGTAAGGGCGGGAGGGCCCAAAAAGAGCAGTTCTTC. This gives the protein CASSKGGRAQKEQFF.

By proportion, this clone is medium-sized. The rearrangement joins TRBV20-1 to TRBJ2-7; no reliable D call. V lost 5 bases, J lost 7 bases, and 6 bases lay in between. This CDR3 contains 9 residues. CDR1 is DFQATT, CDR2 SNEGSKA, per germline (reference sequence). The CDR3 DNA is TGCAGTGCTGGTGTGGAGCAGTACTTC. This codes for CSAGVEQYF.

The rearrangement uses TRBV10-3 and TRBJ1-5; 9 bases are shared with TRBD1. Unmatched junction bases numbered 2, after V lost 4 bases and J lost 7 bases. The germline V gene has CDR1 ENHRY and CDR2 SYGVKD. The CDR3 is 13 residues long. In DNA form, the CDR3 reads TGTGCCATCAGTGGACAGGGGGGGCAGCCCCAGCATTTT. Protein: CAISGQGGQPQHF.

V and J are TRBV5-4 and TRBJ2-3, with no clear D. The germline V and J ends were trimmed by 3 bases and 0 bases, with 11 bases remaining between them. This CDR3 comprises 15 residues. The germline V gene encodes CDR1 SGHNT and CDR2 YYREEE (reference sequence). The CDR3 sequence is CASSSPSKSTDTQYF. Here the CDR3 DNA reads TGTGCCAGCAGCTCACCATCAAAAAGCACAGATACGCAGTATTTT.

The chain uses TRBV7-2 and TRBJ2-4; 7 bases line up with TRBD1. This CDR3 has 15 amino acids. Germline loops: CDR1 SGHTA, CDR2 FQGNSA. V trimming: 5 bases; J trimming: 9 bases; junction bases outside the gene matches: 13. CDR3 DNA: TGTGCCAGCAGCCCAGACCACAGGGGCGGCGGCATTCAGTACTTC. Residues: CASSPDHRGGGIQYF.

The chain links TRBV29-1 to TRBJ2-1; unclear D gene. This CDR3 has 12 amino acids. Trimming removed 5 bases at V and 8 bases at J, with 13 bases between. Germline V gene data show CDR1 as SQVTM and CDR2 as ANQGSEA. The CDR3 region has the DNA TGCAGCGTTCCGGACCCTTTCTATGAGCAGTTCTTC. As protein: CSVPDPFYEQFF.

The chain employs TRBV6-1 and TRBJ2-7; 8 bases match TRBD1. This CDR3 spans 17 amino acids. The J segment lost 1 base and the V segment lost 3 bases, leaving 11 bases of the junction unmatched. The germline V gene has CDR1 MNHNS and CDR2 SASEGT. This CDR3 is CASSDNPDRGESYEQYF. The CDR3 region has the DNA TGTGCCAGCAGTGACAATCCTGACAGGGGAGAATCCTACGAGCAGTACTTC.

This chain connects TRBV18 to TRBJ1-3; 7 nucleotides agree with TRBD1. The CDR3 contains 15 residues. Germline trimming cut 1 base from V and 2 bases from J; bases unmatched to any gene: 2. Germline V lookup: CDR1 KGHSH, CDR2 LQKENI. This CDR3 is CASSPRTGAGNTIYF. CDR3 nucleotides: TGTGCCAGCTCACCACGGACAGGAGCTGGAAACACCATATATTTT.

This clone was detected only once. In DNA, the CDR3 is TGCGCCAGCAGCCAATTGCCTAGGTACCGGGAAAAACTGTTTTTT. It is translated as CASSQLPRYREKLFF. The chain joins TRBV4-1 to TRBJ1-4, with D unresolved. CDR1 and CDR2 from the germline V gene are MGHRA and YSYEKL. The CDR3 length is 15 residues. Trimming took off 2 bases at V and 8 bases at J, with 15 bases between the two ends.

This chain uses TRBV5-1 with TRBJ2-1, with 9 bases lining up with TRBD1. The CDR3 length is 13 residues. Per the germline V gene, CDR1 is SGHRS and CDR2 is YFSETQ. The V and J ends lost 5 bases and 9 bases, in that order; junction bases with no gene match: 6. The CDR3 sequence: CASSPGTGFEQFF. The CDR3 bases are TGCGCCAGCAGTCCCGGGACAGGGTTTGAGCAGTTCTTC.

The chain uses TRBV7-2 and TRBJ2-7; the D is unclear. CDR3 size: 15 residues. The V end lost 5 bases, the J end lost 0 bases, and 14 bases lay between the germline ends. Germline lookup yields CDR1 SGHTA and CDR2 FQGNSA. The CDR3 region has the DNA TGTGCCAGCAGCCAAACCGGGTCCTACTCCTACGAGCAGTACTTC. Amino acid sequence: CASSQTGSYSYEQYF.

The chain links TRBV23-1 to TRBJ2-1; 10 bases line up with TRBD2. TRBV23-1 carries the ORF label, with uncertain function. V lost 6 bases to trimming and J lost 2 bases; unmatched junction nucleotides: 10. The CDR3 runs 17 residues. The CDR3 here is CASSPLAGARPYNEQFF. In nucleotides, the CDR3 is TGCGCCAGCAGCCCTCTAGCGGGAGCACGTCCCTACAATGAGCAGTTCTTC.